The rows below give T cell receptor beta chains drawn from one sample of a study of PD-L1 blockade in urothelial cancer. Produced via immunoSEQ multiplex PCR; TCRdb's table is partial and in-frame only. The data show 80,000 to 130,000 clones, about 91% seen once. This sample comprised PBMCs, obtained around atezolizumab (anti-PD-L1) treatment. These receptor sequences come from a woman of 80 years or more with urothelial cancer. CDR3s include the opening cysteine and the closing phenylalanine or tryptophan. The D gene is left open where the match is weak. Only some rows state a clone size, as once, few, many or a class for expanded clones.

j_gene: TRBJ2-7; abundance: -; v_gene: TRBV27; d_gene: -; CDR3nt: TGTGCCAGCAGTTTTTTTCGGGGTCCCTACGAGCAGTACTTC; CDR3aa: CASSFFRGPYEQYF
j_gene: TRBJ2-3; abundance: -; v_gene: TRBV5-1; d_gene: TRBD2; CDR3nt: TGCGCCAGCAGCCGAGGATCTACCGGGACTAGCGGGAGAACAGATACGCAGTATTTT; CDR3aa: CASSRGSTGTSGRTDTQYF
j_gene: TRBJ1-2; abundance: -; v_gene: TRBV30; d_gene: TRBD1; CDR3nt: TGTGCCTTACAGGGGGGAACCTATGGCTACACCTTC; CDR3aa: CALQGGTYGYTF
j_gene: TRBJ1-5; abundance: -; v_gene: TRBV9; d_gene: -; CDR3nt: TGTGCCAGCAGCGTCATGGGGGAGGGAGGGGCGCCCCAGCATTTT; CDR3aa: CASSVMGEGGAPQHF
j_gene: TRBJ2-1; abundance: -; v_gene: TRBV18; d_gene: TRBD1; CDR3nt: TGTGCCAGCTCACCAACTGGGACGGGGACAGGGAAGAATGAGCAGTTCTTC; CDR3aa: CASSPTGTGTGKNEQFF
j_gene: TRBJ1-2; abundance: few; v_gene: TRBV2; d_gene: -; CDR3nt: TGTGCCAGCAGTGTGGCGAGGGGGTATGGCTACACCTTC; CDR3aa: CASSVARGYGYTF
j_gene: TRBJ2-7; abundance: few; v_gene: TRBV4-2; d_gene: TRBD2; CDR3nt: TGTGCCAGCAGCCCTTCTGGGAGGGATGACGAGCAGTACTTC; CDR3aa: CASSPSGRDDEQYF
j_gene: TRBJ1-1; abundance: once; v_gene: TRBV11-2; d_gene: -; CDR3nt: TGTGCCAGCAGCTTAGGGTACAGGGCCACTGAAGCTTTCTTT; CDR3aa: CASSLGYRATEAFF
j_gene: TRBJ1-3; abundance: -; v_gene: TRBV7-2; d_gene: -; CDR3nt: TGTGCCAGCAGCCGCCAGTCCGGAGCGGACACCATATATTTT; CDR3aa: CASSRQSGADTIYF
j_gene: TRBJ2-7; abundance: -; v_gene: TRBV15; d_gene: -; CDR3nt: TGTGCCACCAGCAGAGATTCGGTCCGAGGAGAGTACGAGCAGTACTTC; CDR3aa: CATSRDSVRGEYEQYF
j_gene: TRBJ1-5; abundance: -; v_gene: TRBV15; d_gene: TRBD1; CDR3nt: TGTGCCACCAGCATAACCGGGACAGCTGTGAATCAGCCCCAGCATTTT; CDR3aa: CATSITGTAVNQPQHF
j_gene: TRBJ2-3; abundance: -; v_gene: TRBV19; d_gene: -; CDR3nt: TGTGCCAGTAGTATAGAAACGGGGGGCCCCGCTACGCAGTATTTT; CDR3aa: CASSIETGGPATQYF
j_gene: TRBJ2-1; abundance: once; v_gene: TRBV9; d_gene: -; CDR3nt: TGTGCCAGCAGCGTAGAGTCGGGGGCCTACAATGAGCAGTTCTTC; CDR3aa: CASSVESGAYNEQFF
j_gene: TRBJ1-4; abundance: -; v_gene: TRBV6-1; d_gene: TRBD1; CDR3nt: TGTGCCAGCAGTGGCCTCAGGGGGCTCAGTGAAAAACTGTTTTTT; CDR3aa: CASSGLRGLSEKLFF
j_gene: TRBJ1-2; abundance: -; v_gene: TRBV4-1; d_gene: TRBD1; CDR3nt: TGCGCCAGCAGCCAAGGCGACAGGGTCTACTATGGCTACACCTTC; CDR3aa: CASSQGDRVYYGYTF
j_gene: TRBJ2-1; abundance: -; v_gene: TRBV10-3; d_gene: TRBD2; CDR3nt: TGTGCCATCAGTGAGCGAGCGGGGGCCGGTAATGAGCAGTTCTTC; CDR3aa: CAISERAGAGNEQFF
j_gene: TRBJ1-1; abundance: -; v_gene: TRBV29-1; d_gene: -; CDR3nt: TGCAGCGTAGACAGGCAAACGAACACTGAAGCTTTCTTT; CDR3aa: CSVDRQTNTEAFF
j_gene: TRBJ2-7; abundance: -; v_gene: TRBV28; d_gene: -; CDR3nt: TGTGCCAGCAGCTCCACAGGGAGAGGATACTACGAGCAGTACTTC; CDR3aa: CASSSTGRGYYEQYF
j_gene: TRBJ2-7; abundance: -; v_gene: TRBV10-2; d_gene: -; CDR3nt: TGCGCCAGCAGCCCCGGGGTCGAGCAGTACTTC; CDR3aa: CASSPGVEQYF
j_gene: TRBJ2-2; abundance: -; v_gene: TRBV7-3; d_gene: -; CDR3nt: TGTGCCAGCAGCCGAGACGGGGGGCTAGTCACCGGGGAGCTGTTTTTT; CDR3aa: CASSRDGGLVTGELFF
j_gene: TRBJ2-1; abundance: once; v_gene: TRBV4-2; d_gene: TRBD2; CDR3nt: TGTGCCAGCAGCCAAGATAGGGGACTAGCGGGAGCAGGGCACAATGAGCAGTTCTTC; CDR3aa: CASSQDRGLAGAGHNEQFF
j_gene: TRBJ1-1; abundance: -; v_gene: TRBV9; d_gene: -; CDR3nt: TGTGCCAGCAGCCTACAGAGTTCCTTTGAAGCTTTCTTT; CDR3aa: CASSLQSSFEAFF
j_gene: TRBJ2-7; abundance: -; v_gene: TRBV28; d_gene: -; CDR3nt: TGTGCCAGCAGTTTAAGCCCCCAAGTAACCAACGAGCAGTACTTC; CDR3aa: CASSLSPQVTNEQYF
j_gene: TRBJ2-1; abundance: -; v_gene: TRBV28; d_gene: -; CDR3nt: TGTGCCAGCAGTTTCCGGGGTTACAATGAGCAGTTCTTC; CDR3aa: CASSFRGYNEQFF
j_gene: TRBJ1-2; abundance: -; v_gene: TRBV7-2; d_gene: -; CDR3nt: TGTGCCAGCAGCCGGACAGAGATCTATGGCTACACCTTC; CDR3aa: CASSRTEIYGYTF
j_gene: TRBJ2-1; abundance: -; v_gene: TRBV9; d_gene: TRBD2; CDR3nt: TGTGCCAGCAGCGTAGACCCAGCGGGATACAATGAGCAGTTCTTC; CDR3aa: CASSVDPAGYNEQFF
j_gene: TRBJ2-3; abundance: -; v_gene: TRBV28; d_gene: -; CDR3nt: TGTGCCAGCACCTACTATAGAACAGGGAGCACAGATACGCAGTATTTT; CDR3aa: CASTYYRTGSTDTQYF
j_gene: TRBJ1-2; abundance: -; v_gene: TRBV23-1; d_gene: TRBD1; CDR3nt: TGCGCCAGCGCGCAGACAGGGAACTATGGCTACACCTTC; CDR3aa: CASAQTGNYGYTF
j_gene: TRBJ1-1; abundance: once; v_gene: TRBV5-1; d_gene: -; CDR3nt: TGCGCCAGCAGCTTGGATACAGGGCTCGAAGCTTTCTTT; CDR3aa: CASSLDTGLEAFF
j_gene: TRBJ1-1; abundance: once; v_gene: TRBV4-1; d_gene: -; CDR3nt: TGCGCCAGCAGCCACGAGGGCAGTTTCACTGAAGCTTTCTTT; CDR3aa: CASSHEGSFTEAFF
j_gene: TRBJ2-3; abundance: -; v_gene: TRBV9; d_gene: -; CDR3nt: TGTGCCAGCAGCAAACAGAAAGATACGCAGTATTTT; CDR3aa: CASSKQKDTQYF
j_gene: TRBJ2-2; abundance: -; v_gene: TRBV5-1; d_gene: TRBD1; CDR3nt: TGCGCCAGCAGCTCCGGGACAGGGCACACCGGGGAGCTGTTTTTT; CDR3aa: CASSSGTGHTGELFF
j_gene: TRBJ1-1; abundance: -; v_gene: TRBV6-1; d_gene: -; CDR3nt: TGTGCCAGCAGTGTAATGGGGGCCAGGGCGGGCACTGAAGCTTTCTTT; CDR3aa: CASSVMGARAGTEAFF
j_gene: TRBJ2-3; abundance: -; v_gene: TRBV5-6; d_gene: TRBD2; CDR3nt: TGTGCCAGCAGCTTGGGGCTAGCGGGGGGCACAGATACGCAGTATTTT; CDR3aa: CASSLGLAGGTDTQYF
j_gene: TRBJ2-5; abundance: -; v_gene: TRBV6-1; d_gene: -; CDR3nt: TGTGCCAGCAGCCGACAACGCTCAGAGACCCAGTACTTC; CDR3aa: CASSRQRSETQYF
j_gene: TRBJ1-3; abundance: -; v_gene: TRBV5-6; d_gene: -; CDR3nt: TGTGCCAGCAGCTTGTCTAGATCTGGAAACACCATATATTTT; CDR3aa: CASSLSRSGNTIYF
j_gene: TRBJ2-5; abundance: -; v_gene: TRBV27; d_gene: -; CDR3nt: TGTGCCAGCAGTTTACCGGGAGTGGAGACCCAGTACTTC; CDR3aa: CASSLPGVETQYF
j_gene: TRBJ1-1; abundance: -; v_gene: TRBV4-2; d_gene: TRBD1; CDR3nt: TGTGCCAGCAGCCGGGATCCGGGACAGAGGAACACTGAAGCTTTCTTT; CDR3aa: CASSRDPGQRNTEAFF
j_gene: TRBJ1-1; abundance: once; v_gene: TRBV2; d_gene: TRBD1; CDR3nt: TGTGCCAGCAGCCTCAGGGGGACTGAAGCTTTCTTT; CDR3aa: CASSLRGTEAFF
j_gene: TRBJ2-1; abundance: once; v_gene: TRBV27; d_gene: TRBD2; CDR3nt: TGTGCCAGCCAAATAGCGGGAGCGACTGGAAATGAGCAGTTCTTC; CDR3aa: CASQIAGATGNEQFF
j_gene: TRBJ2-1; abundance: -; v_gene: TRBV5-1; d_gene: -; CDR3nt: TGCGCCAGCAGCTTGGTAGGGGGGGGATCCAATGAGCAGTTCTTC; CDR3aa: CASSLVGGGSNEQFF
j_gene: TRBJ2-1; abundance: few; v_gene: TRBV4-2; d_gene: -; CDR3nt: TGTGCCAGCAGCCAATCAACCGGGACTCCGAACAATGAGCAGTTCTTC; CDR3aa: CASSQSTGTPNNEQFF
j_gene: TRBJ2-7; abundance: -; v_gene: TRBV6-1; d_gene: -; CDR3nt: TGTGCCAGCAGTGAACGTGGAGCGATCGAGCAGTACTTC; CDR3aa: CASSERGAIEQYF
j_gene: TRBJ1-3; abundance: few; v_gene: TRBV5-1; d_gene: -; CDR3nt: TGCGCCAGCAGCTTCTCCGACAGTTTAAACACCATATATTTT; CDR3aa: CASSFSDSLNTIYF
j_gene: TRBJ1-1; abundance: -; v_gene: TRBV19; d_gene: -; CDR3nt: TGTGCCAGTACCATCTACCTGACACCGGTGAACACTGAAGCTTTCTTT; CDR3aa: CASTIYLTPVNTEAFF
j_gene: TRBJ2-3; abundance: -; v_gene: TRBV7-9; d_gene: -; CDR3nt: TGTGCCAGCAGCCCACAGGATACGCAGTATTTT; CDR3aa: CASSPQDTQYF